This TCR beta chain was captured by sequencing in a study of OX40 agonist ivuxolimab in advanced cancers. As to this clone: Its antigen is unknown. Without the conserved terminal phenylalanine or tryptophan, this CDR3 likely stems from a read error. The limits of the CDR3 on the DNA are not certain, so only TCRdb's listed CDR3 is given.

Here immunoSEQ multiplex PCR was the method, and the copy in TCRdb shows in-frame clones only, minus some. The repertoire includes some 69,000 clones, 80% to 85% of them detected once, and under 3% sits in the top ten. Overall study results and limits: CD8+ T cells were the subset that, on average, had more expanded clones than CD4+. Expanded peripheral T-cell antigen specificity went undetermined.

The CDR3 is 14 amino acids long, termini counted. Germline loops: CDR1 SNHLY, CDR2 FYNNEI. Exclusion of a patient followed from autoimmune disease history or systemic immunosuppression. Blood samples were obtained at baseline, cycle 4 day 1, and cycle 7 day 1. This TCR came from an adult with an advanced solid tumor such as melanoma, head and neck, liver or kidney cancer. V is TRBV2 and J is TRBJ2-4; the table's D call, TRBD1, was not checked against the DNA. The source material was CD4+ or CD8+ T cells sorted from blood, sampled in a trial of the OX40 agonist ivuxolimab. CDR3 residues: CASSEPGRGPLPSL.